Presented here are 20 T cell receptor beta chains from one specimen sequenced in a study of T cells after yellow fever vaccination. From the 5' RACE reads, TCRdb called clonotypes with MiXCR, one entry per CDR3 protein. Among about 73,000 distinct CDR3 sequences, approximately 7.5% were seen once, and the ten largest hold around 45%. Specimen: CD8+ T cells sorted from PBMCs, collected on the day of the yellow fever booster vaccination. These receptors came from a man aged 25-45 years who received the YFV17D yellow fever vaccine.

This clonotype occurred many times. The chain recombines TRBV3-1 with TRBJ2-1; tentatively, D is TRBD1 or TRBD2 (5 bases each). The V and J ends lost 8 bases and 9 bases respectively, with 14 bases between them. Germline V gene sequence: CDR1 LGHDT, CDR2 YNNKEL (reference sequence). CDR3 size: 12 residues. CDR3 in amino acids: CASRPGRGEQFF. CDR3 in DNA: TGTGCCAGCCGACCGGGAAGGGGTGAGCAGTTCTTC.

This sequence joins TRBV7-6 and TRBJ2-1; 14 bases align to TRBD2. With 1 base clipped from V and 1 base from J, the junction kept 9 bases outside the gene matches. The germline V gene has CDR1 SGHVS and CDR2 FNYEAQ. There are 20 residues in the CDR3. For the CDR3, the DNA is TGTGCCAGCAGCTTAGAGCCCGGGACTAGCGGGAGAGCTTCCTACAATGAGCAGTTCTTC. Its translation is CASSLEPGTSGRASYNEQFF.

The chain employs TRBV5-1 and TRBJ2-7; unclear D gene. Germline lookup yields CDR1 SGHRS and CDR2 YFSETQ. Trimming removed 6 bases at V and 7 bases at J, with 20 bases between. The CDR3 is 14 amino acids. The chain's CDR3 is CASTKDAGGGEQYF. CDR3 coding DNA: TGCGCCAGCACAAAGGACGCCGGCGGTGGGGAGCAGTACTTC.

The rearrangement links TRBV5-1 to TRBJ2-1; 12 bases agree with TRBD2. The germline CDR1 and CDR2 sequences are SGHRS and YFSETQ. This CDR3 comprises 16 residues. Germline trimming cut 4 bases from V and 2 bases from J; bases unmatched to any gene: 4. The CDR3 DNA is TGCGCCAGCAGCCCCCTAGCGGGAGGGCCCTACAATGAGCAGTTCTTC. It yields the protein CASSPLAGGPYNEQFF.

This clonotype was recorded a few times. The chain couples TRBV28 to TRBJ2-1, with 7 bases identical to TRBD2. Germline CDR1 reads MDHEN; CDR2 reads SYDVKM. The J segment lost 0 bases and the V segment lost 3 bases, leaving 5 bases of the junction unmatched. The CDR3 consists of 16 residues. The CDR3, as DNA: TGTGCCAGCAGTTTGCCAAGGACTAGCTCCTACAATGAGCAGTTCTTC. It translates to CASSLPRTSSYNEQFF.

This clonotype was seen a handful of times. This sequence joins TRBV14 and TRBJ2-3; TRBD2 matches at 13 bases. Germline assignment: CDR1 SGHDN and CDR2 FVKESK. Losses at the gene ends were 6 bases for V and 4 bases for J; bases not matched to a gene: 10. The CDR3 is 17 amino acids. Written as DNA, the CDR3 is TGTGCCAGCAGACCTGGACTAGCGGGAGCCAGACCAGATACGCAGTATTTT. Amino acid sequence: CASRPGLAGARPDTQYF.

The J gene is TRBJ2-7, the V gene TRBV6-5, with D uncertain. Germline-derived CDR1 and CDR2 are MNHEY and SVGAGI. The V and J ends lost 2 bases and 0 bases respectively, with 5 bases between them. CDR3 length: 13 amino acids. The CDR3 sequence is CASSYRASYEQYF. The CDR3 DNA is TGTGCCAGCAGTTACAGAGCCTCCTACGAGCAGTACTTC.

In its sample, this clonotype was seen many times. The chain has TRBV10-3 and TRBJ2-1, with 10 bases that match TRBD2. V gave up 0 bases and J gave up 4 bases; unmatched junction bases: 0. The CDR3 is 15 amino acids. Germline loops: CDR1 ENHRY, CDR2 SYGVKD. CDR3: CAISESSGRYNEQFF. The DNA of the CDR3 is TGTGCCATCAGTGAGTCTAGCGGGAGGTACAATGAGCAGTTCTTC.

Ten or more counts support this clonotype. CDR3 sequence reads: CASSQDGYGAGSYTGELFF. The CDR3 DNA follows: TGCGCCAGCAGCCAAGATGGGTATGGAGCAGGGTCGTACACCGGGGAGCTGTTTTTT. The J gene is TRBJ2-2, the V gene TRBV4-3, with a possible D match to TRBD1 (5 bases). The CDR3 consists of 19 residues. Germline values: CDR1 LGHNA, CDR2 YSLEER. V lost 0 bases and J 3 bases, leaving 20 bases between the germline ends.

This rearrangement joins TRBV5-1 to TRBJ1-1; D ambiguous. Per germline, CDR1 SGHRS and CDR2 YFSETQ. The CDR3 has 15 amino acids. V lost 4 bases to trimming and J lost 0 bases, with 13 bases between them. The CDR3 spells CASSRENSMNTEAFF. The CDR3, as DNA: TGCGCCAGCAGCCGGGAGAACAGTATGAACACTGAAGCTTTCTTT.

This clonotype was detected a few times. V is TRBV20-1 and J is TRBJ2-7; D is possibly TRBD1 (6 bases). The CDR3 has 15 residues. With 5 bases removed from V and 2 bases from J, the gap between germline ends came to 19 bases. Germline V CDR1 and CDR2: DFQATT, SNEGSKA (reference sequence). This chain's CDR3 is CSAGRYRANPYEQYF. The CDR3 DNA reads TGCAGTGCTGGGAGATACAGGGCGAACCCCTACGAGCAGTACTTC.

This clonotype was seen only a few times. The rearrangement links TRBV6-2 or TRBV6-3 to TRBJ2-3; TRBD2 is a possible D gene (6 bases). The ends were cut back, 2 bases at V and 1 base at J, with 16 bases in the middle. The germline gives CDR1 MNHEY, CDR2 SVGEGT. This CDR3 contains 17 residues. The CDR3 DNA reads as TGTGCCAGCAGTTACACCGCTGCAGGAGGGGGCACAGATACGCAGTATTTT. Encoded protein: CASSYTAAGGGTDTQYF.

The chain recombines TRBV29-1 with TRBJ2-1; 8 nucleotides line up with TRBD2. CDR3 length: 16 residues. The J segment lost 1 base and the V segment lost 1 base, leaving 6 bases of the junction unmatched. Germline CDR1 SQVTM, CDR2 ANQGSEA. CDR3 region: CSVEGGSGISYNEQFF. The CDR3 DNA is TGCAGCGTTGAAGGGGGTAGCGGGATTTCCTACAATGAGCAGTTCTTC.

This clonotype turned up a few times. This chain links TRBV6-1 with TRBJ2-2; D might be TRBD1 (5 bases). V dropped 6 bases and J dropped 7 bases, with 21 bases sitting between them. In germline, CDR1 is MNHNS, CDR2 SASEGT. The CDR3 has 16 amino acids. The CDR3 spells CASRPVLGAGIGELFF. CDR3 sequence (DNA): TGTGCCAGCAGACCCGTCTTAGGGGCCGGAATCGGGGAGCTGTTTTTT.

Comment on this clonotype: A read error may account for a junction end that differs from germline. Here the CDR3 reads CASARGTTYTQYF. Here the CDR3 DNA reads TGTGCCAGCGCTAGGGGTACCACATATACGCAGTATTTT. The chain joins TRBV7-6 to TRBJ2-3; tentatively, D is TRBD1 (5 bases). Germline V gives CDR1 SGHVS, CDR2 FNYEAQ. CDR3 length equals 13 residues.

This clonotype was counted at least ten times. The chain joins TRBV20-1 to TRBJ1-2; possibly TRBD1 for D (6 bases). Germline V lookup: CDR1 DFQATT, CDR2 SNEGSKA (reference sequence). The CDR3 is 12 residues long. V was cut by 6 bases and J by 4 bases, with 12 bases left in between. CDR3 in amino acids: CSARDNIYGYTF. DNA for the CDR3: TGCAGTGCAAGGGACAACATCTATGGCTACACCTTC.

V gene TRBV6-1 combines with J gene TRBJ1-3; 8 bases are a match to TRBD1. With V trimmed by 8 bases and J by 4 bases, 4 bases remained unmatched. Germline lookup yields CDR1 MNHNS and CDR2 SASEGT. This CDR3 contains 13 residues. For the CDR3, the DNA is TGTGCCAGCTCGACAGGGGCCGGAAACACCATATATTTT. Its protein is CASSTGAGNTIYF.

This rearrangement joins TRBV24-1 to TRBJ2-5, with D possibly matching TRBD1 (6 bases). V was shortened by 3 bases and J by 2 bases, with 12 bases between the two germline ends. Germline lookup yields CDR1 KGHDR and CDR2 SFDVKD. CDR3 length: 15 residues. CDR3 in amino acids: CATSDEQGRQETQYF. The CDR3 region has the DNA TGTGCCACCAGTGATGAACAGGGAAGGCAAGAGACCCAGTACTTC.

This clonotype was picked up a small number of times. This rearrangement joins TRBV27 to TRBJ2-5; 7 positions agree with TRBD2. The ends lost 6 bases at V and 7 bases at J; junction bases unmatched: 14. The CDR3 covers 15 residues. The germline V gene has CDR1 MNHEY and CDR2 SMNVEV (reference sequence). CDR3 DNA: TGTGCCAGCAGCCGGGAGGAGGGCGCCCCACGGACCCAGTACTTC. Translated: CASSREEGAPRTQYF.

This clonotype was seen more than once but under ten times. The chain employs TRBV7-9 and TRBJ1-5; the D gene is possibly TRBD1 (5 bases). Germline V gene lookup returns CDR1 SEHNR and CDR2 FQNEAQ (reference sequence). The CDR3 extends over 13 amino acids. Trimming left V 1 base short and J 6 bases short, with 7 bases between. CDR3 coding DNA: TGTGCCAGCAGCTTAGACGGGGGTCAGCCCCAGCATTTT. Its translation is CASSLDGGQPQHF.